This entry is about one T cell receptor (beta chain). The source of the sample is a study of shared clonotypes between healthy human individuals. Whole-study context: Every donor yielded three CD4 naive, three CD4 memory, two CD8 naive and one CD8 memory plate.

Profiling relied on immunoSEQ multiplex PCR, and the TCRdb table lists in-frame clones only, not all of them. The sample has roughly 2.2 million clones; about 92% are singletons. The authors divided CD4+ cells into CD45RA+ naive and CD45RA-negative memory subsets. Sequences were obtained from naive CD4+ T cells from PBMCs. Described subset: CD45RA+ positively selected. The clonotype was recovered from a man aged 18 to 29 in good health. Some clones in this sample may be carry-over from other donors' samples.

The CDR3 loop is CSVEDTGTSVSYEQYF. The CDR3 nucleotides are TGCAGCGTTGAAGATACCGGGACTAGCGTCTCCTACGAGCAGTACTTC. This chain connects TRBV29-1 to TRBJ2-7, with 10 bases identical to TRBD2. CDR3 length: 16 amino acids. V shed 0 bases and J 0 bases; nucleotides not matched to a gene: 5. Germline assignment: CDR1 SQVTM and CDR2 ANQGSEA.